These 4 T cell receptor beta chains were all obtained from the same sample, sequenced in a study of identical twins. TCRdb reanalysed the 5' RACE reads using MiXCR and keeps one entry per CDR3 protein. In the table there are around 1.7 million distinct CDR3 sequences, about 31% of which are singletons. Sequenced sample: cord blood. All receptors come from a newborn girl in good health.

V is TRBV10-3 and J is TRBJ2-3, with TRBD2 identical over 10 bases. Germline loops: CDR1 ENHRY, CDR2 SYGVKD. CDR3 size: 18 residues. V lost 8 bases to trimming and J lost 0 bases; unmatched junction nucleotides: 14. The CDR3 DNA sequence: TGTGCCATCGGGATAGCGGGGGGACCCTTACCAAGCACAGATACGCAGTATTTT. The encoded protein is CAIGIAGGPLPSTDTQYF.

This chain joins TRBV20-1 and TRBJ1-1; 7 bases map to TRBD1. J was trimmed by 3 bases and V by 6 bases; bases with no gene match: 1. This CDR3 is built from 11 residues. CDR1 is DFQATT, CDR2 SNEGSKA, per germline (reference sequence). DNA of the CDR3: TGCAGTGCCCAGGGGGACACTGAAGCTTTCTTT. Translated: CSAQGDTEAFF.

V gene TRBV6-5 combines with J gene TRBJ2-4; 12 positions agree with TRBD2. The J call could be wrong; TRBJ2-7 is a better fit for the DNA end. This CDR3 has 18 residues. Germline assignment: CDR1 MNHEY and CDR2 SVGAGI. The CDR3 nucleotides read TGTGCCAGCAGTTACCGCCGGACTAGCGGGGTGAGCCGCTACGAGCAGTACTTC. Translation: CASSYRRTSGVSRYEQYF.

The chain links TRBV27 to TRBJ1-5, with D possibly matching TRBD1 (6 bases). Germline V gene lookup returns CDR1 MNHEY and CDR2 SMNVEV (reference sequence). This CDR3 region has 17 residues. Trimming left V 7 bases short and J 0 bases short, with 19 bases between. The CDR3 reads CASILAGGRNSNQPQHF. In DNA, the CDR3 is TGTGCCAGCATCCTTGCGGGGGGCAGAAATAGCAATCAGCCCCAGCATTTT.